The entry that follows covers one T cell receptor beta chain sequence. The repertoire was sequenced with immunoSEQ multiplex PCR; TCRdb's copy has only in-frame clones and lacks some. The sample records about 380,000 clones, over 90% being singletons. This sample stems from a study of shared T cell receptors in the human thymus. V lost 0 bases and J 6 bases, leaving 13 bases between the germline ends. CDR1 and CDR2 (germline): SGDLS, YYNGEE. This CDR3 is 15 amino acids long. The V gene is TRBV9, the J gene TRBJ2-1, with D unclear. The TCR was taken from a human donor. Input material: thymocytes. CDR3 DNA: TGTGCCAGCAGCGTAGGCGGAGCCCCCCCCAATGAGCAGTTCTTC. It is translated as CASSVGGAPPNEQFF.